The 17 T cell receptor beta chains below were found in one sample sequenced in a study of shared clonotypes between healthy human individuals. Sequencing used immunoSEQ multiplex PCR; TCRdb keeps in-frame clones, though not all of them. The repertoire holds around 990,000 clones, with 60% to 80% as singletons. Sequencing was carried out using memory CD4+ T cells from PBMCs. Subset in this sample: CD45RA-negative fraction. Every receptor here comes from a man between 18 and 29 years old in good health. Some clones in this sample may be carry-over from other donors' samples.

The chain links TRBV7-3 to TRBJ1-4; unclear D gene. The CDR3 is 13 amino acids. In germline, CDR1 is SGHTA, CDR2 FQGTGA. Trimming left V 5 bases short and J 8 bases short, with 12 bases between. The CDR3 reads CASSPRDGEKLFF. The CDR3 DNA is TGTGCCAGCAGCCCTAGGGATGGGGAAAAACTGTTTTTT.

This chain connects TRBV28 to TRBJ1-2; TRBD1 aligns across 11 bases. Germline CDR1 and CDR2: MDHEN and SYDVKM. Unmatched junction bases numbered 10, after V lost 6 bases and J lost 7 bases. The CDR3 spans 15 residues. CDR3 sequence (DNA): TGTGCCAGCAGGACCGCGAGGACAGGGGGCAGTGGCTACACCTTC. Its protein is CASRTARTGGSGYTF.

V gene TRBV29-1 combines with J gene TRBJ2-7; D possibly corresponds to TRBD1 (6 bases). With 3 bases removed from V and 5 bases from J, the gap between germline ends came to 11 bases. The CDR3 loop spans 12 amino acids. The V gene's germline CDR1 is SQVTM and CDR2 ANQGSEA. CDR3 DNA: TGCAGCGTTGACAGGGGAATGGACGAGCAGTACTTC. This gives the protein CSVDRGMDEQYF.

CDR3 bases: TGTGCCAGCAGTTTGGTGGCCGTAATTTCTAAGCAGTACTTC. This sequence encodes CASSLVAVISKQYF. The rearrangement links TRBV28 to TRBJ2-7; D remains unclear. The CDR3 extends over 14 amino acids. Germline CDR1 is MDHEN and CDR2 is SYDVKM. The V and J ends lost 3 bases and 8 bases respectively, with 17 bases between them. Drawing the rest from reference TRBV28 and TRBJ2-7, the complete variable domain is DVKVTQSSRYLVKRTGEKVFLECVQDMDHENMFWYRQDPGLGLRLIYFSYDVKMKEKGDIPEGYSVSREKKERFSLILESASTNQTSMYLCASSLVAVISKQYFGPGTRLTVT.

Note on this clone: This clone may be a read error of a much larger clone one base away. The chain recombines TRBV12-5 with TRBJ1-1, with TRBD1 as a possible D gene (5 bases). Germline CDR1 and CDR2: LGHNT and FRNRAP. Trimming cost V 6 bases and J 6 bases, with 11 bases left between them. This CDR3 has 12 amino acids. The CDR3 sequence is CASGYDRPEAFF. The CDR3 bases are TGTGCTAGTGGCTACGACAGACCTGAAGCTTTCTTT.

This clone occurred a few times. The CDR3 protein is CASSSQPGLTEAFF. For the CDR3, the DNA is TGTGCCAGCAGCTCCCAGCCCGGGCTCACTGAAGCTTTCTTT. J is TRBJ1-1 and V is TRBV7-3; no reliable D call. Trimming stripped 4 bases from V and 4 bases from J, with 13 bases between. Germline V gene sequence: CDR1 SGHTA, CDR2 FQGTGA. The CDR3 runs 14 residues.

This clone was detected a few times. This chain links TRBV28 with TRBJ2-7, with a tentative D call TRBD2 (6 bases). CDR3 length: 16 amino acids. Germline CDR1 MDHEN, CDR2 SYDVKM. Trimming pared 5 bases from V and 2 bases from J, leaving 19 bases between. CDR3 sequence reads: CASSTGVQATTYEQYF. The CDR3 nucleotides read TGTGCCAGCAGTACGGGAGTTCAGGCAACCACCTACGAGCAGTACTTC. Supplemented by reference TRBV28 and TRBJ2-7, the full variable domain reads DVKVTQSSRYLVKRTGEKVFLECVQDMDHENMFWYRQDPGLGLRLIYFSYDVKMKEKGDIPEGYSVSREKKERFSLILESASTNQTSMYLCASSTGVQATTYEQYFGPGTRLTVT.

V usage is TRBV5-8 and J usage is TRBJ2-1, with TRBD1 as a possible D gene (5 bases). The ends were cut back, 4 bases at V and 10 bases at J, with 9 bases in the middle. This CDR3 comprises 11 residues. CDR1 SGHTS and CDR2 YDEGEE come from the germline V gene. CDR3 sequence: CASSQTVEQFF. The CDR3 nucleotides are TGTGCCAGCAGCCAGACAGTAGAGCAGTTCTTC.

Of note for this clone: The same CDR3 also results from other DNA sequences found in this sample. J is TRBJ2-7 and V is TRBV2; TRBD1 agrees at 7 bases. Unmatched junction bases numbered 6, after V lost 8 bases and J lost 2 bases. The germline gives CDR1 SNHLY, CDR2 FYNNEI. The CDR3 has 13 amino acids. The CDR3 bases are TGTGCCAGCTCCGAGACAGGGACCTACGAGCAGTACTTC. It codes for CASSETGTYEQYF.

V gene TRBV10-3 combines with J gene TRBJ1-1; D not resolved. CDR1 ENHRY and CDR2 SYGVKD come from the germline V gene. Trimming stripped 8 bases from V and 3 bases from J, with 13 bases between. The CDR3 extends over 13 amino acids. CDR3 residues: CAIQPRRDTEAFF. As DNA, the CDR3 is TGTGCCATCCAACCCCGGCGGGACACTGAAGCTTTCTTT.

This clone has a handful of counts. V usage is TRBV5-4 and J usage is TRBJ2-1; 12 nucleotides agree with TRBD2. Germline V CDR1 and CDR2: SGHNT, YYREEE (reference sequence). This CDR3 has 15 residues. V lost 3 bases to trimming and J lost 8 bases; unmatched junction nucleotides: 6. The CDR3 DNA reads TGTGCCAGCAGCTCTAGCGGGAGGGGAGGGGATGAGCAGTTCTTC. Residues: CASSSSGRGGDEQFF.

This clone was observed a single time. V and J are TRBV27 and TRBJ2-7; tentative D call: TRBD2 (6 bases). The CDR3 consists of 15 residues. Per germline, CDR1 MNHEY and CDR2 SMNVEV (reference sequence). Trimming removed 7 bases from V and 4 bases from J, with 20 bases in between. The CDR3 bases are TGTGCCAGCAAGTCGGCTCGGCTAGGAGGGTACGAGCAGTACTTC. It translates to CASKSARLGGYEQYF.

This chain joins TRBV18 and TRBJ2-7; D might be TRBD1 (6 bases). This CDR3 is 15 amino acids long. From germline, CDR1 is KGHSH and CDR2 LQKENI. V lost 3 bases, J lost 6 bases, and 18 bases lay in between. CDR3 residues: CASSPGHRAVTEQYF. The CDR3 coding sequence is TGTGCCAGCTCACCCGGCCACAGGGCCGTCACCGAGCAGTACTTC.

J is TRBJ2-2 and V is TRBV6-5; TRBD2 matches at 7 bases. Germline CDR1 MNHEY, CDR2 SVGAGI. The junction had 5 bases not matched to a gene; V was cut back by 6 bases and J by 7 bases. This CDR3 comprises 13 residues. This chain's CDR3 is CASSLGGFGELFF. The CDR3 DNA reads TGTGCCAGCAGCCTCGGGGGGTTCGGGGAGCTGTTTTTT.

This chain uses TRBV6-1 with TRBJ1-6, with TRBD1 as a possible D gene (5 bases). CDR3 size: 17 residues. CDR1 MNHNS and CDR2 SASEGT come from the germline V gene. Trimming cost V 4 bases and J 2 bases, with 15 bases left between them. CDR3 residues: CASSGELQGAYNSPLHF. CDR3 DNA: TGTGCCAGCAGTGGGGAACTCCAGGGCGCCTATAATTCACCCCTCCACTTT.

The CDR3 DNA reads as TGCAGCGTAGGGGGGACAGGGCGATCCTACGAGCAGTACTTC. Residues: CSVGGTGRSYEQYF. The chain carries TRBV29-1 and TRBJ2-7; 9 nucleotides align to TRBD1. This CDR3 contains 14 residues. Germline CDR1 and CDR2: SQVTM and ANQGSEA. Trimming at V came to 6 bases and at J to 1 base, leaving 7 bases not matched to a gene.

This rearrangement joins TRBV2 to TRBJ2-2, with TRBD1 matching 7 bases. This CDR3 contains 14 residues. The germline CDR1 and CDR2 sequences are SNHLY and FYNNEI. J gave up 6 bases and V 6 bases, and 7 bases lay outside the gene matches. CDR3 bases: TGTGCCAGCAGGGGGGACAGTGCCGCCGGGGAGCTGTTTTTT. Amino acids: CASRGDSAAGELFF. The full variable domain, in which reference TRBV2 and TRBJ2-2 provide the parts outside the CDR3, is EPEVTQTPSHQVTQMGQEVILRCVPISNHLYFYWYRQILGQKVEFLVSFYNNEISEKSEIFDDQFSVERPDGSNFTLKIRSTKLEDSAMYFCASRGDSAAGELFFGEGSRLTVL.